This T cell receptor beta chain is from a study of shared clonotypes between healthy human individuals. About the study: Participating donors consisted of two women and a few men aged 18 to 49.

Study donors comprised healthy, HIV-negative adults devoid of recent acute infection or vaccination. CDR3 size: 15 residues. The germline gives CDR1 WSHSY, CDR2 SAAADI. V was clipped by 11 bases and J by 2 bases, with 16 bases between them. Deep was the level used in running the assay. Repertoires were generated with immunoSEQ multiplex PCR, while TCRdb's copy carries only in-frame clones and drops some. The sample holds approximately 500,000 clones, over 60% seen once. The sequenced material came from PBMCs. J is TRBJ2-6 and V is TRBV10-2; the D gene is possibly TRBD1 (6 bases). The sequence derives from a woman aged 40-49 years in good health. Some clones in this sample may be carry-over from other donors' samples. CDR3 DNA sequence: TGCGCCTCTACTCCAGGGGACGCTGGGGCCAACGTCCTGACTTTC. This gives the protein CASTPGDAGANVLTF.